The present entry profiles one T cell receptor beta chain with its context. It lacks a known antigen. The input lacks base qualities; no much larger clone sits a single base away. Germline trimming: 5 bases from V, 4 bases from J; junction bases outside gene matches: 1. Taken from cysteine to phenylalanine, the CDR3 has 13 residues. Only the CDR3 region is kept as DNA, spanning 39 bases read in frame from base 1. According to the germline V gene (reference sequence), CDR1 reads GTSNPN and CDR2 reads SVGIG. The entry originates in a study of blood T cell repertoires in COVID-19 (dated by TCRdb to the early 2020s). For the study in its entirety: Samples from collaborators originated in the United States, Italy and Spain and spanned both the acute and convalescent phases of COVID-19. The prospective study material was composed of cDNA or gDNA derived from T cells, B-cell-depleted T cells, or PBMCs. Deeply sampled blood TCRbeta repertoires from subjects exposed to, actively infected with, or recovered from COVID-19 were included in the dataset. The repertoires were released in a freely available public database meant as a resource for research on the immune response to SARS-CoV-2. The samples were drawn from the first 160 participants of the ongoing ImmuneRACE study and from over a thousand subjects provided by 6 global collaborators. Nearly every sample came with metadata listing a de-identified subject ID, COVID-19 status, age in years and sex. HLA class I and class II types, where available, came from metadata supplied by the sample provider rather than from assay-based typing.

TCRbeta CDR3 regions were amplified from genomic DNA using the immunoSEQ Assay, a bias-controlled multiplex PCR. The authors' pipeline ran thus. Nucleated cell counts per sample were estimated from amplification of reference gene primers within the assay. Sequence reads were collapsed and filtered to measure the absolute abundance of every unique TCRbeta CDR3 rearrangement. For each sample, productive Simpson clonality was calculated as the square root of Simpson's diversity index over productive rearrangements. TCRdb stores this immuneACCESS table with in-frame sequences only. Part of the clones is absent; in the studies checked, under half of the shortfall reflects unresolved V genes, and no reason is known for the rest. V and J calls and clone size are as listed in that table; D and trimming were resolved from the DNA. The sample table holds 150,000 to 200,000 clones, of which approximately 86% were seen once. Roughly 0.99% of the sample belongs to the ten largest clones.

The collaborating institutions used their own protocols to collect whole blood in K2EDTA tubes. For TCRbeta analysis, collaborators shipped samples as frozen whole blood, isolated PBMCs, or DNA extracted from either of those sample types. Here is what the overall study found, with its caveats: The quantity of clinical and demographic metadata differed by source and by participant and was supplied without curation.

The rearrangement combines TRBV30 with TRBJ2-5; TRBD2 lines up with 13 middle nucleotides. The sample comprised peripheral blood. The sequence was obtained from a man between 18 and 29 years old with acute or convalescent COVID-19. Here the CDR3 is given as CAWGLAGVETQYF. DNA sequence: TGTGCCTGGGGACTAGCGGGGGTAGAGACCCAGTACTTC.